This TCR beta chain emerged from a study of memory CD4+ T cells and cytomegalovirus serostatus (dated by TCRdb to between 2017 and 2020). Background on the whole study: The roughly 35 healthy Belgian adults in the cohort included 9 who were CMV seropositive and 24 who were CMV seronegative. To replicate a published TCR-based CMV serostatus classifier, the researchers sequenced the CD4+ memory TCRbeta repertoires of a Belgian cohort whose cytomegalovirus serostatus was known. Summary of the overall study and its limitations: Only CD4+CD45RO+ memory cells were sequenced, in contrast to the original study, which included naive and memory CD4+ and CD8+ populations. The results were interpreted as suggesting that the CMV-associated TCR signature is largely present in the CD4+ memory repertoire. A median bootstrapped AUC of 0.95 with a 95% CI of 0.76-1.00 was achieved on the Belgian cohort by the original-framework classifier. For predicting CMV serostatus, the median bootstrapped AUC was 0.95 using the original framework and 0.91 using a US-trained random forest. Of 170 or so previously reported CMV-associated TCRbeta sequences, some 67 appeared in the CD4+ memory repertoires, each in one to five individuals.

Reading from cysteine to phenylalanine, the CDR3 counts 15 amino acids. Solely the CDR3 DNA is kept, with 45 bases framed from the first base. Trimming leaves V shorter by 0 bases and J shorter by 2 bases, with the junction holding 4 bases beyond the gene matches. For CDR1 and CDR2, the germline V gene lists SGHRS and YFSETQ. To note about this clone: This receptor's antigen is unknown. Base-call qualities are not available, and no considerably larger clone is one nucleotide away.

The Quick-DNA Microprep Kit was used to extract genomic DNA from the sorted cells. Amplification of TCRbeta DNA was done with the immunoSEQ hsTCRbeta kit, following the protocol from the manufacturer. An Illumina MiSeq instrument was used to sequence the TCRbeta libraries. The paper's data handling went like this. After out-of-frame sequences were removed, 2,204,828 distinct TCRbeta sequences remained, averaging about 66,813 per individual. Each individual was scored by the count of about 150 previously reported CMV-associated TCRbeta sequences and the total productive distinct TCRbeta count. A beta-binomial model was reimplemented in Python, and random forests from scikit-learn, run with default parameters, were trained on data from the US cohort. Classifier performance on the Belgian cohort was summarized as median AUC with percentile confidence intervals over 10,000 bootstrap iterations. The table comes from immuneACCESS by way of TCRdb, which keeps in-frame sequences with V and J called. Part of the clones is missing from these tables; in studies checked, under half for an unresolved V gene and the rest for unknown reasons. That table gives V, J and clone size, and the DNA gave D and trimming. This sample gives about 64,000 clones in total; roughly four fifths of them show up just once. Approximately 0.81% of the sample rests with the top ten.

Single viable CD3+CD4+CD8-CD45RO+ cells were sorted as memory CD4+ T cells on a FACSAria II. CMV serostatus was determined with a Roche Elecsys assay detecting serum IgG against CMV pp150, pp28, p38 and p52. Once the samples were thawed, total CD4+ T cells were enriched through positive selection using CD4 magnetic microbeads. Samples originated from another study that specifically interrogated the CD4+ T cell memory repertoire. Peripheral blood mononuclear cells were isolated and cryopreserved according to standard operating procedures, and serum was stored at -80 degrees C. Staining used CD3-PerCP (BW264/56), CD4-APC (RPA-T4), CD45RO-PE (UCHT1) and CD8-Pacific Orange (3B5) antibodies, with Sytox blue excluding non-viable cells.

The sequence was collected from an adult in good health and CMV-seronegative. The material sequenced was memory CD4+ T cells from blood. The rearrangement joined TRBV5-1 to TRBJ2-7, with 8 bases in between that match TRBD2. Here the CDR3 is given as CASSLGTSRAYEQYF. The DNA sequence is given as TGCGCCAGCAGCTTGGGGACTAGCCGCGCCTACGAGCAGTACTTC.